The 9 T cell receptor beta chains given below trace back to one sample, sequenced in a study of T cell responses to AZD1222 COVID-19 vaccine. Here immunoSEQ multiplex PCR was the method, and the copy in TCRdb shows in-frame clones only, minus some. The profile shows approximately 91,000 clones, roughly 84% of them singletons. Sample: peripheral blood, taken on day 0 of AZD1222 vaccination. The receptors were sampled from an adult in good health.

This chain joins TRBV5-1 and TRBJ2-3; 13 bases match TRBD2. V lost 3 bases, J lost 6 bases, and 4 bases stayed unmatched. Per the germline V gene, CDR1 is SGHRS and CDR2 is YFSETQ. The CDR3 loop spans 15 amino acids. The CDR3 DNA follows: TGCGCCAGCAGCTCTGGACTAGCGGGGGTGGATACGCAGTATTTT. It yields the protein CASSSGLAGVDTQYF.

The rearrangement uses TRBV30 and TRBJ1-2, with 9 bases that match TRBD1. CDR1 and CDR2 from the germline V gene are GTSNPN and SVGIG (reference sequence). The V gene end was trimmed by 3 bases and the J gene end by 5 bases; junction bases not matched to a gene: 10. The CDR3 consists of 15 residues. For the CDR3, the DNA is TGTGCCTGGAGCGGGGGACAGGGATCCCGGTATGGCTACACCTTC. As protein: CAWSGGQGSRYGYTF.

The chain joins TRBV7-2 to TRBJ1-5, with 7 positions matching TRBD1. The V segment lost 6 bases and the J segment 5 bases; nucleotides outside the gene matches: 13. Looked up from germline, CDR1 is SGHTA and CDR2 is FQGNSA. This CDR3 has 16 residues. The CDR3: CASSRSTGEAYQPQHF. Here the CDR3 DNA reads TGTGCCAGCAGTCGAAGTACAGGGGAGGCTTATCAGCCCCAGCATTTT.

The CDR3 bases are TGCGCCAGCAGCCAAGCGCACAGAGCCTACGAGCAGTACTTC. This translates into CASSQAHRAYEQYF. The genes are TRBV4-3 and TRBJ2-7; D unresolved. V was cut by 1 base and J by 2 bases, with 9 bases left in between. The CDR3 is 14 amino acids. From germline, CDR1 is LGHNA and CDR2 YSLEER.

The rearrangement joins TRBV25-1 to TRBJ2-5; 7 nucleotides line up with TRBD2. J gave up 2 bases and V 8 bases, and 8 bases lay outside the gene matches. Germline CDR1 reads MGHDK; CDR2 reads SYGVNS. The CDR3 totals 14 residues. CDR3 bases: TGTGCCAGCCTCTCTTCGGGGGGTCAAGAGACCCAGTACTTC. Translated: CASLSSGGQETQYF.

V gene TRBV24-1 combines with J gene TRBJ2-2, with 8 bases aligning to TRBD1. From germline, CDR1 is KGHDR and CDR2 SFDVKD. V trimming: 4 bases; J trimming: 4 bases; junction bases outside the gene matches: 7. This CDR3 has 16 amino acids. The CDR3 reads CATSDPTGAGTGELFF. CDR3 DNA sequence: TGTGCCACCAGTGACCCGACAGGGGCGGGCACCGGGGAGCTGTTTTTT.

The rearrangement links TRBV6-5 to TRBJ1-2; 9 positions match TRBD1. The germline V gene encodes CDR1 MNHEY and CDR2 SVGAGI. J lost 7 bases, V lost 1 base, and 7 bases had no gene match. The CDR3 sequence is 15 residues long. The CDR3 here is CASSYLQGAFGGYTF. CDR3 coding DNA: TGTGCCAGCAGTTACTTACAGGGGGCCTTCGGTGGCTACACCTTC.

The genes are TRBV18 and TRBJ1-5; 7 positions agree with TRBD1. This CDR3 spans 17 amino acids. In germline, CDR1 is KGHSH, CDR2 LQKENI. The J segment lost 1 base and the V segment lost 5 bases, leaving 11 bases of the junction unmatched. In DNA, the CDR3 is TGTGCCAGCTCAACGACAGGGTTAGGAATGAGCAATCAGCCCCAGCATTTT. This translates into CASSTTGLGMSNQPQHF.

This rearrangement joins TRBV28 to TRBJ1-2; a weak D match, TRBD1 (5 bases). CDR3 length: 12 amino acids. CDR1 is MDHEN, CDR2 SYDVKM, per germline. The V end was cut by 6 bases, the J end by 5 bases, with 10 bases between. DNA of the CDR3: TGTGCCAGCAGGCTTCAGGGTTATGGCTACACCTTC. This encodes CASRLQGYGYTF.